This TCR beta chain was sequenced during a study of cytomegalovirus exposure and HLA in healthy donors (dated by TCRdb to 2015 to 2018). Study-level background: In an earlier analysis of some 550 of the donors, approximately 300 Gb of sequence data and 90 million to 120 million unique TCR beta sequences from about 190 million T cells were reported. An early release that covered some 630 HLA-typed donors contained 250 to 350 gigabases of sequencing data and tens of millions of unique TCR sequences. Among the roughly 400 genotyped donors, 81% belonged to the genetic ancestry cluster associated with self-reported Caucasian donors. The aim of the study was to test whether cataloging public T cell receptors could identify signatures of past pathogen exposure. The study used immunosequencing to profile the T cell repertoires of several hundred subjects and linked those repertoires to cytomegalovirus serostatus. A separate validation cohort of over a hundred different subjects was used in addition to the roughly 720-subject first cohort. To predict cytomegalovirus infection status, the study combined high-throughput TCR immunosequencing, statistical association of individual TCRs with disease status, and machine learning. A later analysis re-analyzed previously published TCR beta repertoires from 650 to 800 donors and added high-resolution HLA genotyping to study TCR occurrence patterns. In the later analysis, no new phenotypic data were used to find candidate immune exposures; instead, reliance was placed on TCR beta sequences and their occurrence across donors. An earlier analysis of several hundred of the donors applied high-throughput TCR beta sequencing to assess whether each TCR beta V gene segment acted as functional or pseudogenic. Alongside the repertoire data, information on donor age, sex, ethnicity and CMV serostatus was compiled. A later genetic analysis took genome-wide SNP genotypes for about three fifths of the roughly 700 donors and used that subset as a discovery cohort. Every repertoire in the discovery cohort had been generated on one and the same sequencing platform. HLA typing covered class I and class II loci at four-digit resolution. The number of donors typed differed by locus, with 629-630 for A, B, C, DRB1 and DQB1, over 500 for DQA1, 600 to 610 for DPA1, and approximately 470 for DPB1. Roughly five DR-DQ haplotypes were treated as single units for association and clustering because of strong linkage in the cohort. On average, around 230,000 unique TCR beta nucleotide sequences were sequenced per donor among 350 to 400 genotyped donors of the cohort, with roughly 20% of those sequences being non-productive.

To note about this clone: Its cognate antigen has yet to be identified. Within one base of it there is no much larger clone, and no base qualities were kept.

The paper as a whole reports these results and caveats: According to a later genetic analysis, donors in an Asian-associated ancestry cluster had fewer N-insertions in productive TCRs than the approximately 630-donor mean. According to a later analysis, parvovirus B19, influenza, CMV and Epstein-Barr virus appeared linked to several top co-occurrence clusters. The cohort was sequenced for TCR beta chains only, and without alpha or paired-chain data the features that could be detected were limited. Some IMGT-functional V segments, including TRBV6-2 and TRBV6-3, could not be distinguished by the 87-base-pair reads and were therefore excluded. Linkage disequilibrium might explain the correlated functional status among segregating V segments, but an unknown experimental factor could not be excluded. The sequencing pipeline was judged likely to have produced a cluster of highly shared sequence variants as a technical artifact. In vitro tests confirmed that a few of the cytomegalovirus-associated TCR beta chains recognize cytomegalovirus antigens. The authors suggested that the approach could potentially be extended to other disease states and immunological phenotypes. A later analysis found that HLA-associated TCR beta chains were more clonally expanded and had lower generation probabilities than equally common non-associated chains. In a later analysis, TCR association rates were found to vary across HLA loci, with the most associated TCRs seen for DRB1 alleles and the fewest for HLA-C alleles. An earlier analysis of approximately 570 of the donors showed that most TCR beta V segments appeared in productive rearrangements either about 90% or about 30% of the time, which broadly matched IMGT annotations. The study listed 150 to 200 TCR beta chains as associated with cytomegalovirus. A further reported finding was that TCR beta sequences accurately predicted the HLA-A and HLA-B alleles for most subjects in the first cohort. Roughly uniform sequencing depth across donors was assumed in presence/absence analyses, although this assumption may not hold. Specific HLA alleles were associated with 15,000 to 20,000 TCR beta sequences at a false discovery rate of 0.05 in a later analysis. Because some donors lacked HLA typing at each locus, the association tests relied only on the typed subset. While some public TCRs were present in many individuals, most TCR sequences turned up only very rarely across donors. For the cohort, immune exposure information was limited to CMV serostatus. The classifier was reported to diagnose cytomegalovirus status with high specificity and sensitivity in both the original and validation cohorts. Because counts were too low, seventeen rarely observed V segments, including chromosome 9 orphons, were excluded from the earlier analysis of some 540 of the donors. A later analysis found that most CMV-associated TCR beta chains appeared HLA-restricted, with HLA associations seemingly driven largely by CMV exposure. Assigning TCR associations to individual alleles was difficult when HLA alleles, especially DR and DQ, strongly co-occurred. An association between a missense DCLRE1C variant and V-gene and J-gene trimming of TCR beta chains was found in a later genetic analysis and replicated in an independent cohort.

The cohort was made up of several hundred healthy bone marrow donors. At the time of sampling, all cohort members were nominally healthy, though unrecorded immune exposures were likely present. The donor tested CMV seronegative and was one of the 352 seronegative cohort members. Every donor gave a peripheral blood sample, and the peripheral blood mononuclear cells from that sample were used for TCR beta sequencing. Genomic DNA extraction from the blood cell samples was performed with the Qiagen DNeasy Blood Extraction Kit. V is shortened by 4 bases, J by 5 bases, and the region joining them spans 19 bases. The CDR1 and CDR2 encoded by the germline V gene are SGDLS and YYNGEE. Taken from cysteine to phenylalanine, the CDR3 has 15 residues. This entry keeps only the CDR3 DNA: 45 bases, framed from base 1. The protocol used for the library was the immunoSEQ multiplex PCR assay. A mixture of 60 forward primers for TCR Vbeta segments and 13 reverse primers for TCR Jbeta segments was used in the multiplex PCR. A multiplex PCR assay on genomic DNA amplified the CDR3 region of rearranged TCR beta genes. The amplified TCR beta libraries were sequenced on the Illumina HiSeq System as 87-base-pair reads. The authors' analysis ran thus. A later analysis tallied about 77 million unique TCR beta chains across the 666 repertoires, and some 10 million of those chains were shared by two or more donors. Raw reads were error-corrected and collapsed into unique sequences by a nearest-neighbor algorithm in which closely related sequences were merged to remove PCR and sequencing errors. Alignment of CDR3 sequences to IMGT reference sequences was used to assign V, D and J gene segments. For a sequence to be retained, at least a six-nucleotide match to both a V gene segment and a J gene segment was required. A rearrangement was called productive if the CDR3 had no stop codons and remained in frame with V and J, and every other rearrangement was called non-productive. CDR3 was defined according to IMGT convention as the region running from the second conserved V-encoded cysteine to the conserved J-encoded phenylalanine. The earlier analysis of roughly 590 of the donors excluded any sequence lacking an unambiguous match to a single V gene segment. An earlier analysis of about 590 of the donors classified V segments as functional when productive rearrangements were above 56.7% and as segregating when the standard deviation between donors was above 5%. A statistical classification framework was built to diagnose cytomegalovirus status from the catalog of TCR beta chain sequences. In a later analysis, TCR nucleotide sequences were compared against IMGT/GENE-DB human TR gene sequences so that V and J genes could be assigned. Using the TCRdist pipeline, a later analysis assigned CDR3 sequences along with most-parsimonious VDJ recombination scenarios. In a later analysis, every TCR beta chain was defined by the combination of its CDR3 amino acid sequence and its V-gene family, and reads without a unique V-gene family were dropped. In a later analysis, 500 to 650 highly shared, low-generation-probability nucleotide sequences were removed to address suspected cross-contamination and a sequencing artifact. For each public chain, a later analysis derived a clonal expansion index from normalized ranks of inferred template counts within each repertoire. A later analysis computed generation probabilities with a VDJ recombination model fitted to out-of-frame rearrangements, and checked the results against IGoR. In a later analysis, TCR-TCR, TCR-HLA and TCR-CMV co-occurrence was scored with hypergeometric tests, and a repertoire-size bias correction was applied to TCR pairs. A later analysis estimated false discovery rates by permuting HLA or CMV assignments 20 times. In a later analysis, co-occurring TCRs were grouped using DBSCAN, and TCRdist sequence similarity was added for clustering within HLA-allele-positive subsets. Co-occurrence clustering excluded repertoires with fewer than 30,000 or more than 120,000 public chains, plus five with anomalous nucleotide sharing. TCRdb mirrors the immuneACCESS table, restricted to in-frame sequences. Some clones are absent from its copies; in checked studies, under half trace to an unresolved V gene, and the reason for the others is unknown. That table supplies the V and J calls and clone size; D and trimming were determined from the DNA. A total of under 65,000 clones appear in this sample, about 80% of them only once. Of the sample, 2.5% to 3% falls within the top ten clones.

The source material was PBMCs. The source of this sequence is a man between 45 and 60 years old in good health and CMV-seronegative. The V gene is TRBV9 and the J gene is TRBJ2-7, with no reliable assignment of the D segment. The CDR3 corresponds to CASSPLGLGIDEQYF. The nucleotides read TGTGCCAGCAGCCCGCTGGGCCTGGGTATCGACGAGCAGTACTTC.